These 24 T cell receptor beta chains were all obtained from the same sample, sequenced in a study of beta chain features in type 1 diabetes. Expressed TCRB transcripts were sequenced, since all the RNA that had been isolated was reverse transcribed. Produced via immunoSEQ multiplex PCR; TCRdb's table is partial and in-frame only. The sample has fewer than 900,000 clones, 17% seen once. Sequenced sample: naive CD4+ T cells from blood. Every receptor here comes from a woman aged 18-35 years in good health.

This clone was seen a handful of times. CDR3 sequence reads: CASSHDTNTEAFF. CDR3 bases: TGTGCCAGCAGTCACGACACGAACACTGAAGCTTTCTTT. V usage is TRBV6-4 and J usage is TRBJ1-1; no clear D. Germline V gene sequence: CDR1 MRHNA, CDR2 SNTAGT. The CDR3 consists of 13 residues. V shed 5 bases and J shed 1 base, with 8 bases lying between them.

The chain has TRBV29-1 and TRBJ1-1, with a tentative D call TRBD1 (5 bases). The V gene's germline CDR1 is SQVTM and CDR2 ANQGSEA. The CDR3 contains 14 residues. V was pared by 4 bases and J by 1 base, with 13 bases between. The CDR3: CSVGSTGGNTEAFF. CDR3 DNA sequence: TGCAGCGTTGGAAGTACGGGGGGGAACACTGAAGCTTTCTTT.

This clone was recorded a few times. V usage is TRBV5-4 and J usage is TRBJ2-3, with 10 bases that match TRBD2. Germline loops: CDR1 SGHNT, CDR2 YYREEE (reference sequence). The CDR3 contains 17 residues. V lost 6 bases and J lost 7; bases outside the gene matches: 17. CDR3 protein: CASTPRGASGSQNTQYF. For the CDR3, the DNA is TGTGCCAGCACCCCGAGGGGGGCTAGCGGGAGTCAAAATACGCAGTATTTT. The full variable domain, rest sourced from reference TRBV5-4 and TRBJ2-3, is ETGVTQSPTHLIKTRGQQVTLRCSSQSGHNTVSWYQQALGQGPQFIFQYYREEENGRGNFPPRFSGLQFPNYSSELNVNALELDDSALYLCASTPRGASGSQNTQYFGPGTRLTVL.

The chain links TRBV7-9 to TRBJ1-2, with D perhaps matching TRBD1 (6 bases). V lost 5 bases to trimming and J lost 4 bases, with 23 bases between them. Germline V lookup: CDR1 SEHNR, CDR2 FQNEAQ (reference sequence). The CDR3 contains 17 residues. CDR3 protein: CASSDDRQAPVVYGYTF. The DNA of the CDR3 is TGTGCCAGCAGCGACGACCGACAGGCTCCTGTGGTCTATGGCTACACCTTC. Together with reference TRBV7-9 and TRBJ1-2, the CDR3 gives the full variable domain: DTGVSQNPRHKITKRGQNVTFRCDPISEHNRLYWYRQTLGQGPEFLTYFQNEAQLEKSRLLSDRFSAERPKGSFSTLEIQRTEQGDSAMYLCASSDDRQAPVVYGYTFGSGTRLTVV.

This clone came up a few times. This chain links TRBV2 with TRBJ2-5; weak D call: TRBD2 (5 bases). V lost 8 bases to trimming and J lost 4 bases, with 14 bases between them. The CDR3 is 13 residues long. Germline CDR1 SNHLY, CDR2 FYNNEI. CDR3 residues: CASLRGLRETQYF. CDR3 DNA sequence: TGTGCCAGCCTGCGAGGACTGCGAGAGACCCAGTACTTC.

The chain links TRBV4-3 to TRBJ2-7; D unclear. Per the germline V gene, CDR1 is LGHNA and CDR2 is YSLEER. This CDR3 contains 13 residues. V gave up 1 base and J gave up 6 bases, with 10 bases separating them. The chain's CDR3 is CASSQVLVSEQYF. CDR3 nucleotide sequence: TGCGCCAGCAGCCAAGTCTTGGTAAGCGAGCAGTACTTC.

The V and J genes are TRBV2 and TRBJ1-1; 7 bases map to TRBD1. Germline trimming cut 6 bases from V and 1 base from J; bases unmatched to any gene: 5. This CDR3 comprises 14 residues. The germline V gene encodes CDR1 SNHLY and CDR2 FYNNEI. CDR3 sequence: CASRHRGWNTEAFF. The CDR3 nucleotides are TGTGCCAGCAGGCACAGGGGATGGAACACTGAAGCTTTCTTT.

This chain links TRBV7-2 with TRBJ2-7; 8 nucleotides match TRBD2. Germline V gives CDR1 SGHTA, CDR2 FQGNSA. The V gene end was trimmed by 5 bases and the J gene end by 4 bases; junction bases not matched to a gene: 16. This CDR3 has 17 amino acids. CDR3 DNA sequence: TGTGCCAGCAGCCTCTCGGGGGCCAGACTAGCGAGTTACGAGCAGTACTTC. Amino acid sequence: CASSLSGARLASYEQYF.

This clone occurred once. CDR3 coding DNA: TGTGCCAGCAGCCTGAAGAACACCGGGGAGCTGTTTTTT. This gives the protein CASSLKNTGELFF. This chain joins TRBV9 and TRBJ2-2; D not resolved. V dropped 4 bases and J dropped 1 base, with 5 bases sitting between them. Germline V CDR1 and CDR2: SGDLS, YYNGEE. CDR3 length equals 13 residues.

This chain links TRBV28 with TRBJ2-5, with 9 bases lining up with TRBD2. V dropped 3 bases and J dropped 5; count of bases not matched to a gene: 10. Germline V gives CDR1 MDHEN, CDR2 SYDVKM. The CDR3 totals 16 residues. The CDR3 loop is CASSFLSGSGVETQYF. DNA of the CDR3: TGTGCCAGCAGTTTCCTTAGCGGGAGTGGAGTCGAGACCCAGTACTTC.

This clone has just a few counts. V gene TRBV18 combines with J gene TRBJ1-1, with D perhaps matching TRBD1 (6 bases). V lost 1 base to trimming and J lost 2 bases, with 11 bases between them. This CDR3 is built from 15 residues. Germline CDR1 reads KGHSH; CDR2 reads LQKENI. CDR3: CASSPHGGPNTEAFF. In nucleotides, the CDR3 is TGTGCCAGCTCACCACACGGGGGCCCCAACACTGAAGCTTTCTTT.

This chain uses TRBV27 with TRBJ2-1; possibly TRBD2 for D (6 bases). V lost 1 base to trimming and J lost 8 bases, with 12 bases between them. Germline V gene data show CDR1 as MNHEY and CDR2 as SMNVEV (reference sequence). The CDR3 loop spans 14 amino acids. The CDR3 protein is CASSLFTPGDEQFF. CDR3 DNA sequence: TGTGCCAGCAGTTTATTCACGCCGGGAGATGAGCAGTTCTTC.

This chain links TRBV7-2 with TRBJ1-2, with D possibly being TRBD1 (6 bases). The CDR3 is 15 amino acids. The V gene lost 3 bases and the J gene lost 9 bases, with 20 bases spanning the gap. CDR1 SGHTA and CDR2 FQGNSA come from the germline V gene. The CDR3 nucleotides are TGTGCCAGCAGCTTTCAGATAGGGGGGGAGAGTCGCTACACCTTC. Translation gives CASSFQIGGESRYTF.

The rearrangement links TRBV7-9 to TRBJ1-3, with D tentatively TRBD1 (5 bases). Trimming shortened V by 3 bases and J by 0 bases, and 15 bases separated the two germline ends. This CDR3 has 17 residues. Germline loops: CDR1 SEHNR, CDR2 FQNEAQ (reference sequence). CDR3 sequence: CASSLRGQTHSGNTIYF. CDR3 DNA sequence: TGTGCCAGCAGCTTGAGGGGCCAGACTCACTCTGGAAACACCATATATTTT.

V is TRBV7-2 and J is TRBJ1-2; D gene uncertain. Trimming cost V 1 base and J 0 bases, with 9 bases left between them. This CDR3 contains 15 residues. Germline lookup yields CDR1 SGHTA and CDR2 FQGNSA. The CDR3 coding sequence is TGTGCCAGCAGCTTAGGGCCGATAGCTAACTATGGCTACACCTTC. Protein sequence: CASSLGPIANYGYTF.

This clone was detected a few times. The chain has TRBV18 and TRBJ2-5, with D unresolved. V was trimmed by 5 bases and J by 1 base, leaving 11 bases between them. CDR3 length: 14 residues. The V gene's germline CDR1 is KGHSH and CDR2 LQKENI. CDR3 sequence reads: CASSTNWVQETQYF. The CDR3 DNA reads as TGTGCCAGCTCAACAAACTGGGTCCAAGAGACCCAGTACTTC.

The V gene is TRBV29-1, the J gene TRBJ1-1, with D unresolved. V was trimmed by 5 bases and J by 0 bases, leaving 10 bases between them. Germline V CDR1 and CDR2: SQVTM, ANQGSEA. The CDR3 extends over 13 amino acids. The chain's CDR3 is CSVTTAMNTEAFF. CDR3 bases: TGCAGCGTTACCACAGCGATGAACACTGAAGCTTTCTTT.

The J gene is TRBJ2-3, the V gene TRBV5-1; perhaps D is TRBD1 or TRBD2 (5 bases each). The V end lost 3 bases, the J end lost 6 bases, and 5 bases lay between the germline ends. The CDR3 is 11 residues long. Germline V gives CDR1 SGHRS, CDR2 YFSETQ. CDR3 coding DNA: TGCGCCAGCAGCTGGGGGGATACGCAGTATTTT. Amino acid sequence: CASSWGDTQYF. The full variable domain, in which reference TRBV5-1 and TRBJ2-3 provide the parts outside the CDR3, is KAGVTQTPRYLIKTRGQQVTLSCSPISGHRSVSWYQQTPGQGLQFLFEYFSETQRNKGNFPGRFSGRQFSNSRSEMNVSTLELGDSALYLCASSWGDTQYFGPGTRLTVL.

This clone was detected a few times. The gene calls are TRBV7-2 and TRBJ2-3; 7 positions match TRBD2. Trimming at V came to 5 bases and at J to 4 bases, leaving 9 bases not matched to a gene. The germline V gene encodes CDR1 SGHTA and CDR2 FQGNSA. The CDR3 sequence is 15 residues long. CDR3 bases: TGTGCCAGCAGCCCCCTTGCGGGAGCGGCAGATACGCAGTATTTT. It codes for CASSPLAGAADTQYF. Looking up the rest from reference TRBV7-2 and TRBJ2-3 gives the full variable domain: GAGVSQSPSNKVTEKGKDVELRCDPISGHTALYWYRQSLGQGLEFLIYFQGNSAPDKSGLPSDRFSAERTGGSVSTLTIQRTQQEDSAVYLCASSPLAGAADTQYFGPGTRLTVL.

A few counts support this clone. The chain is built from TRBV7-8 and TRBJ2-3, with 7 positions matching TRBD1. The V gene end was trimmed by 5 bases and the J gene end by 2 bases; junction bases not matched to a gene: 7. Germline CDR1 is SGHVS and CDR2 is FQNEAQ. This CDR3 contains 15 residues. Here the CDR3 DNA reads TGTGCCAGCAGCCCCAGACAGGGTTCCACAGATACGCAGTATTTT. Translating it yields CASSPRQGSTDTQYF.

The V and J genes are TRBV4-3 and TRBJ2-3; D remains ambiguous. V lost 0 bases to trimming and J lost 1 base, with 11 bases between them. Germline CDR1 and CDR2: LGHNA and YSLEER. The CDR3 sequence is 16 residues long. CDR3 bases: TGCGCCAGCAGCCAAGAGGGCAGCTGGGGCACAGATACGCAGTATTTT. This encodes CASSQEGSWGTDTQYF.

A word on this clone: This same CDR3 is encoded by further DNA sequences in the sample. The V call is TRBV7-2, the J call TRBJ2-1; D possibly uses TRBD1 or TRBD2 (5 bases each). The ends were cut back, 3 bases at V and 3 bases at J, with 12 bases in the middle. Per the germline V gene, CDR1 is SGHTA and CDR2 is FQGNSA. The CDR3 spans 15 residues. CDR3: CASSLGPPLYNEQFF. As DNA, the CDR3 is TGTGCCAGCAGCTTGGGACCGCCTCTCTACAATGAGCAGTTCTTC.

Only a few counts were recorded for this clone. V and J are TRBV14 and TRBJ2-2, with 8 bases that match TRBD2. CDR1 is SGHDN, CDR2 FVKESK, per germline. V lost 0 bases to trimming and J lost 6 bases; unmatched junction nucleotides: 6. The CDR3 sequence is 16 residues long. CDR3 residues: CASSQDRGLVAGELFF. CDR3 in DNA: TGTGCCAGCAGCCAAGATCGGGGACTAGTGGCCGGGGAGCTGTTTTTT. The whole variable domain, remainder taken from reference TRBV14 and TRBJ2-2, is EAGVTQFPSHSVIEKGQTVTLRCDPISGHDNLYWYRRVMGKEIKFLLHFVKESKQDESGMPNNRFLAERTGGTYSTLKVQPAELEDSGVYFCASSQDRGLVAGELFFGEGSRLTVL.

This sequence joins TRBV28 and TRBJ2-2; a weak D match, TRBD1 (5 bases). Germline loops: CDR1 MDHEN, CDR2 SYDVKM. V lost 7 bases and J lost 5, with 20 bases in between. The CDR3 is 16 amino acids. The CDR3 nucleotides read TGTGCCAGCACCCGTTCAGGGTCAATGTGGACCGGGGAGCTGTTTTTT. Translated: CASTRSGSMWTGELFF.